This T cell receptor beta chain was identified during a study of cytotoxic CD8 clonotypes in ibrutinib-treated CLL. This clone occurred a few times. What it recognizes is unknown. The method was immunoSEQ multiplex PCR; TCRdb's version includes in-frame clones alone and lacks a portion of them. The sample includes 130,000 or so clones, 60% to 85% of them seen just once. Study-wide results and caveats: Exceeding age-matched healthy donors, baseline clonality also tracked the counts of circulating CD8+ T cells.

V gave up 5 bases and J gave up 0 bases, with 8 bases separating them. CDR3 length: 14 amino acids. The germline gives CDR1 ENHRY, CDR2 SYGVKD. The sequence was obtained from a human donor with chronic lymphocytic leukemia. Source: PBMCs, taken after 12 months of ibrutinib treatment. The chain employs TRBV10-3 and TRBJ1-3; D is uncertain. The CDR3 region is CAISPRDSGNTIYF. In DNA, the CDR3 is TGTGCCATCAGTCCCAGAGACTCTGGAAACACCATATATTTT.